Following are 2 T cell receptor beta chains from one sample sequenced in a study of shared clonotypes between healthy human individuals. Libraries were prepared by immunoSEQ multiplex PCR; TCRdb keeps only in-frame clonotypes and omits some of them. Of around 1.1 million clones in the sample, around 77% were seen once. The sample comprised memory CD4+ T cells from PBMCs. Sample subset: CD45RA-negative fraction. The receptors come from a man between 18 and 29 years old in good health. Some clones in this sample may be carry-over from other donors' samples.

This chain links TRBV4-2 with TRBJ2-3, with D perhaps TRBD1 or TRBD2 (5 bases each). The V end was cut by 1 base, the J end by 6 bases, with 14 bases between. Germline CDR1 and CDR2: LGHNA and YNFKEQ. The CDR3 runs 15 residues. CDR3 amino acids: CASSQAEGAGDTQYF. CDR3 nucleotides: TGTGCCAGCAGCCAAGCCGAGGGAGCAGGGGATACGCAGTATTTT.

The chain is built from TRBV6-6 and TRBJ1-5; 8 bases match TRBD1. Germline V gene lookup returns CDR1 MNHNY and CDR2 SVGAGI (reference sequence). V shed 6 bases, J shed 7 bases, and the junction held 8 bases outside the gene matches. This CDR3 has 14 residues. As DNA, the CDR3 is TGTGCCAGCAGGCCGGGACAGGAAATCCAGCCCCAGCATTTT. Its protein is CASRPGQEIQPQHF.